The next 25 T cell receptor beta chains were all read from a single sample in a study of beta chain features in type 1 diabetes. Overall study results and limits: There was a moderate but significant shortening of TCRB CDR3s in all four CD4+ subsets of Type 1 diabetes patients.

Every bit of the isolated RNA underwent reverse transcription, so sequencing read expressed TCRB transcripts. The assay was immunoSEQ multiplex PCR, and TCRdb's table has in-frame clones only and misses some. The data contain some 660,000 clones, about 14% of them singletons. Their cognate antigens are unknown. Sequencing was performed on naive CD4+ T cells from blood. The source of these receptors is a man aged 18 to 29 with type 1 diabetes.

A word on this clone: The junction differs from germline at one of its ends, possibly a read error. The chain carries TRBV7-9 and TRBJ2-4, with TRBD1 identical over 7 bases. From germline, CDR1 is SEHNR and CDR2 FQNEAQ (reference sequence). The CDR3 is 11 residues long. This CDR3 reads CASSLAGTAVF. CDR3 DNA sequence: TGTGCCAGCAGCTTAGCCGGGACAGCTGTCTTC.

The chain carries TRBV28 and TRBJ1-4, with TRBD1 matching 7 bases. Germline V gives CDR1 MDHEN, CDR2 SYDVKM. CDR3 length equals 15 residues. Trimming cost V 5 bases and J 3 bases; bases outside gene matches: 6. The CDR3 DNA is TGTGCCAGCAGTCCGCGGGACAGCCCTAATGAAAAACTGTTTTTT. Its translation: CASSPRDSPNEKLFF.

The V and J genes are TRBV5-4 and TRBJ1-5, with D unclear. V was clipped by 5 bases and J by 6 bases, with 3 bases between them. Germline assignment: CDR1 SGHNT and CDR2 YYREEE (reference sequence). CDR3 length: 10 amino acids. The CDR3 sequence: CASRAQPQHF. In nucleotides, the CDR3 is TGTGCCAGCAGGGCTCAGCCCCAGCATTTT.

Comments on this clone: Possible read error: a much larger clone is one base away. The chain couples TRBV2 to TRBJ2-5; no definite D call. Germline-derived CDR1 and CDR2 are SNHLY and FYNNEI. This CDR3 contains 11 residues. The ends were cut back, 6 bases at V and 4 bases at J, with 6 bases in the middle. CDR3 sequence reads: CASSFPETQYF. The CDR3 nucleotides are TGTGCCAGCAGCTTCCCAGAGACCCAGTACTTC. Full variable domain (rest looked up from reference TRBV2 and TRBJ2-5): EPEVTQTPSHQVTQMGQEVILRCVPISNHLYFYWYRQILGQKVEFLVSFYNNEISEKSEIFDDQFSVERPDGSNFTLKIRSTKLEDSAMYFCASSFPETQYFGPGTRLLVL.

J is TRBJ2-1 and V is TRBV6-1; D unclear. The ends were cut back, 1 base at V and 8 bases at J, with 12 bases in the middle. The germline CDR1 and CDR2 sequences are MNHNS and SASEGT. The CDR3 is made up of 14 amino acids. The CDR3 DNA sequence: TGTGCCAGCAGTGAAGGACCCAGGCCCGATGAGCAGTTCTTC. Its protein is CASSEGPRPDEQFF.

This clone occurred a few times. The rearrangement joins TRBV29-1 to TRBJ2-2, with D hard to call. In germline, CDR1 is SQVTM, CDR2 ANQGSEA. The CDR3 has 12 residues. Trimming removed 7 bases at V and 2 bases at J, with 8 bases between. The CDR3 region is CSAPPNTGELFF. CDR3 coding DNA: TGCAGCGCCCCCCCTAACACCGGGGAGCTGTTTTTT.

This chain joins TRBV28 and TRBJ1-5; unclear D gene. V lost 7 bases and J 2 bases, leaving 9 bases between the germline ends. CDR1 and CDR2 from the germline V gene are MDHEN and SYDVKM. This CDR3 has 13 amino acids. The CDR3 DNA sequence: TGTGCCAGCATGATAGTCGGCAATCAGCCCCAGCATTTT. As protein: CASMIVGNQPQHF.

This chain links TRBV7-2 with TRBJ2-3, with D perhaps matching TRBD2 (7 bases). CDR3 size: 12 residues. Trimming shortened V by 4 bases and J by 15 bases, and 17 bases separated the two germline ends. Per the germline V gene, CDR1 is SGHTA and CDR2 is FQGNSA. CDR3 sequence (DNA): TGTGCCAGCAGCTCCCGGGGGGCGGATAGATATTTT. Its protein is CASSSRGADRYF.

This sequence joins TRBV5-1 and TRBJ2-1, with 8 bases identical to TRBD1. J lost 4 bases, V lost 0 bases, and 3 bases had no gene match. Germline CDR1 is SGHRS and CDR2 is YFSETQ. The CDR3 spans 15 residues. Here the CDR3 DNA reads TGCGCCAGCAGCTTGGAACAGGGGGTATACAATGAGCAGTTCTTC. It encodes CASSLEQGVYNEQFF.

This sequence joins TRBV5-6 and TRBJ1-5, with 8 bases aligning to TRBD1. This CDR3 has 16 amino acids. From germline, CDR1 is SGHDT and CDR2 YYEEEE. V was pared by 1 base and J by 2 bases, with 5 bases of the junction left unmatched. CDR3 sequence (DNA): TGTGCCAGCAGCTTGAAACAGGGGGTGCGCAATCAGCCCCAGCATTTT. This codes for CASSLKQGVRNQPQHF.

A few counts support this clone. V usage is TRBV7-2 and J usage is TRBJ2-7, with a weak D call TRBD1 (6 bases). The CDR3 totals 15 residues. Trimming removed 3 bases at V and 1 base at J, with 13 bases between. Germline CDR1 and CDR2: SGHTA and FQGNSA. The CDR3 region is CASSLRMDSSYEQYF. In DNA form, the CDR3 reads TGTGCCAGCAGCTTGAGGATGGACAGTTCCTACGAGCAGTACTTC.

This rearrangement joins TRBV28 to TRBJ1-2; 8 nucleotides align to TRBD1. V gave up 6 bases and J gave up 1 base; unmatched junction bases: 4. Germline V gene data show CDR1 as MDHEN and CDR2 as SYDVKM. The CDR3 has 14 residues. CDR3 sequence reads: CASSSDRVNYGYTF. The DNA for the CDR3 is TGTGCCAGCAGCTCGGACAGGGTTAACTATGGCTACACCTTC.

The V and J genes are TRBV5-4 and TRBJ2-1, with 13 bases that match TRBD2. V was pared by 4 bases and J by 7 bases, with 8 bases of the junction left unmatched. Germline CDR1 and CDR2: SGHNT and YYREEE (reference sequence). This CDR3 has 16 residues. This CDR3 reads CASSLRTSGSINEQFF. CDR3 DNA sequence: TGTGCCAGCAGCCTAAGGACTAGCGGGAGTATAAATGAGCAGTTCTTC.

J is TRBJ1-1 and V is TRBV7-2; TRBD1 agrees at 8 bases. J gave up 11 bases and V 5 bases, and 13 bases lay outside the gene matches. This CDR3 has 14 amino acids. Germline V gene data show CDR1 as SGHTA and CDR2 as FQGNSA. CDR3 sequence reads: CASSAGQGPMRAFF. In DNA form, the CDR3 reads TGTGCCAGCAGCGCAGGACAGGGCCCCATGAGGGCTTTCTTT. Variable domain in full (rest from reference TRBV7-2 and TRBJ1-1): GAGVSQSPSNKVTEKGKDVELRCDPISGHTALYWYRQSLGQGLEFLIYFQGNSAPDKSGLPSDRFSAERTGGSVSTLTIQRTQQEDSAVYLCASSAGQGPMRAFFGQGTRLTVV.

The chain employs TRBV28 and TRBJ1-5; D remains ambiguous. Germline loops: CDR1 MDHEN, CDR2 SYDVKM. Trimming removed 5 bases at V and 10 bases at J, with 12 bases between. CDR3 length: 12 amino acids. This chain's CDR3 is CASSVRTDPQHF. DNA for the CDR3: TGTGCCAGCAGTGTGCGGACGGATCCCCAGCATTTT.

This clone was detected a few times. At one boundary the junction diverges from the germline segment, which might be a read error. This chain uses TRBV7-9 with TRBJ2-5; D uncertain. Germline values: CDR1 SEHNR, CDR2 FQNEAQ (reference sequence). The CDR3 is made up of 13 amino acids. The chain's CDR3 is CASSLVYQETQYF. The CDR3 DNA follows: TGTGCCAGCAGTTTAGTGTACCAAGAGACCCAGTACTTC.

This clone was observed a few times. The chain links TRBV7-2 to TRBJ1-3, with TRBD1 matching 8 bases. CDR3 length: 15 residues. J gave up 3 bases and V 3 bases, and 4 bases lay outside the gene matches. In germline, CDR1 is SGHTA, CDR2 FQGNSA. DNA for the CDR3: TGTGCCAGCAGCTTTCAGGGGGCGCATGGAAACACCATATATTTT. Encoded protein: CASSFQGAHGNTIYF.

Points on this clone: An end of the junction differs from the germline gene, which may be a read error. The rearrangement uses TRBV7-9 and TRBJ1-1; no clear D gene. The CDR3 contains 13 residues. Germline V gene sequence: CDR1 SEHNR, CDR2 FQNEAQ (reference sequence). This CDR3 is CASSSREPRYSDF. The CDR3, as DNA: TGTGCCAGCAGCTCGAGGGAGCCACGCTATTCCGACTTT.

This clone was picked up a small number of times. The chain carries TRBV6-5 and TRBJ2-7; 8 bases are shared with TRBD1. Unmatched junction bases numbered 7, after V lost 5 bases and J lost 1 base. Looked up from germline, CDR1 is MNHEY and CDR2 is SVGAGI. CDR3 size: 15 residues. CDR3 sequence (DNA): TGTGCCAGCAGTCCCCCTCGGACAGGGTCCTACGAGCAGTACTTC. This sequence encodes CASSPPRTGSYEQYF.

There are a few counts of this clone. In DNA, the CDR3 is TGCGCCAGCAGCTTCCAGGGCCTAGTAGCTGGGGCCAACGTCCTGACTTTC. Translation: CASSFQGLVAGANVLTF. J is TRBJ2-6 and V is TRBV5-1, with D perhaps matching TRBD1 (5 bases). V lost 2 bases and J lost 2, with 14 bases in between. CDR3 length: 17 amino acids. Germline lookup yields CDR1 SGHRS and CDR2 YFSETQ.

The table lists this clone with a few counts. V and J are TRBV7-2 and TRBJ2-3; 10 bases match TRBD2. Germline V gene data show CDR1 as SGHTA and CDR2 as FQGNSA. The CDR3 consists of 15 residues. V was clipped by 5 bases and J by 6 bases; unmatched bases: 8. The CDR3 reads CASSLSSGSFDTQYF. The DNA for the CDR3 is TGTGCCAGCAGCCTCTCTAGCGGGAGCTTCGATACGCAGTATTTT.

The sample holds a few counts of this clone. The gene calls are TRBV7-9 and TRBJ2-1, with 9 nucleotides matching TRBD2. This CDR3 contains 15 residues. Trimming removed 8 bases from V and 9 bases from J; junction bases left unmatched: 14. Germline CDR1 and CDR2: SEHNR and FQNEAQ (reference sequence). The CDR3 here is CASSSRGLAGIEQFF. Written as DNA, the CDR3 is TGTGCCAGCTCGAGCCGCGGGCTAGCGGGGATTGAGCAGTTCTTC.

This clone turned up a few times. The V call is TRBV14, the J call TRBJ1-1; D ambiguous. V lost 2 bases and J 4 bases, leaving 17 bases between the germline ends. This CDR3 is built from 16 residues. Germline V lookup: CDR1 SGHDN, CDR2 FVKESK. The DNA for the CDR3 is TGTGCCAGCAGCCAACTTAGTTCGAGTGGTGGCACTGAAGCTTTCTTT. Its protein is CASSQLSSSGGTEAFF.

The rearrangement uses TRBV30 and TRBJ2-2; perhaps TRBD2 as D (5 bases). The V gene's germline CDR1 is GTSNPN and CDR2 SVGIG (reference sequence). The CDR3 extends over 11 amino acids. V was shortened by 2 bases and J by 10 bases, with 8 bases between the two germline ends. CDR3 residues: CAWSRRMELFF. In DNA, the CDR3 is TGTGCCTGGAGTCGGAGGATGGAGCTGTTTTTT.

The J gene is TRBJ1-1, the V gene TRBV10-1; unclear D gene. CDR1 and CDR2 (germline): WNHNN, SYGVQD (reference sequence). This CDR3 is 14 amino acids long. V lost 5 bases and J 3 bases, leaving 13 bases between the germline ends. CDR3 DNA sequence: TGCGCCAGCAGTCAAACAACAAGTCACACTGAAGCTTTCTTT. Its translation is CASSQTTSHTEAFF.